This TCR beta chain derives from a study of memory CD8 T cells in hepatitis C reinfection. In the study overall: HCV reinfection meant a positive HCV RNA test after two negative tests at least 60 days apart. Between 12 and 24 weeks after reinfection detection, late samples were drawn.

CDR1 and CDR2 from the germline V gene are SGHTA and FQGNSA. The CDR3 contains 15 residues. Trimming stripped 1 base from V and 8 bases from J, with 14 bases between. As for time point: late/post reinfection, 12 to 24 weeks after detection. The sorted cells went straight to TCR sequencing with no prior in vitro expansion. Total naive CD8 T cells were sorted as viable CD3+ CD8+ CD45RO- cells from two donors. The data were produced by immunoSEQ multiplex PCR, yet TCRdb's version contains in-frame clones alone and is incomplete. The sample carries approximately 49,000 clones, roughly 89% recorded once. This sequence was found in a man aged 18 to 29 with hepatitis C virus infection. The chain carries TRBV7-2 and TRBJ1-4; TRBD1 might be the D (6 bases). The sample taken for sequencing was naive CD8+ T cells sorted from blood. The CDR3 spells CASSLGQGIREKLFF. The CDR3 coding sequence is TGTGCCAGCAGCTTAGGGCAGGGGATTCGAGAAAAACTGTTTTTT.